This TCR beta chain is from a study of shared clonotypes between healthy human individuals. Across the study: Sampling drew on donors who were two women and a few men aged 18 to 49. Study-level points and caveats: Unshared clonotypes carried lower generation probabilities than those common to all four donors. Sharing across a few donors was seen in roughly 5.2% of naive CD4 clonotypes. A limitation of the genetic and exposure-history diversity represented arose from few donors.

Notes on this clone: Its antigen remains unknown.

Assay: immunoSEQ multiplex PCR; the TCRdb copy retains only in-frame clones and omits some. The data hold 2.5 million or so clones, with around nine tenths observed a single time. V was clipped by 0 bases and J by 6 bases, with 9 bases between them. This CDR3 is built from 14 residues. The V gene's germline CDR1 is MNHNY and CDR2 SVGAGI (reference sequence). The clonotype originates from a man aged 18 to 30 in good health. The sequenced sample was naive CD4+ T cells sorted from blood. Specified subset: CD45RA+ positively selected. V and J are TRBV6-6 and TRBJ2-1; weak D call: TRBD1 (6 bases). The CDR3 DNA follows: TGTGCCAGCAGTTACTCGACAGGCGGCAATGAGCAGTTCTTC. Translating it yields CASSYSTGGNEQFF.